Below, 15 T cell receptor beta chains from the same sample are listed, as sequenced in a study of blood T cell repertoires in COVID-19. Sequenced by immunoSEQ multiplex PCR; TCRdb stores in-frame clones only, minus some. Of about 180,000 clones in the sample, over 75% were seen once. The sequencing input was peripheral blood. The receptors stem from a man between 60 and 75 years old with acute or convalescent COVID-19.

The chain employs TRBV19 and TRBJ2-3, with a tentative D call TRBD2 (7 bases). CDR3 length: 16 residues. Germline CDR1 and CDR2: LNHDA and SQIVND (reference sequence). Trimming stripped 10 bases from V and 4 bases from J, with 24 bases between. CDR3 loop: CATRHEGGYSPDTQYF. Here the CDR3 DNA reads TGTGCCACTCGACACGAGGGGGGGTATAGTCCAGATACGCAGTATTTT.

The chain is built from TRBV3-1 (or the pseudogene TRBV3-2) and TRBJ1-1; TRBD1 agrees at 7 bases. CDR3 length: 12 residues. CDR1 LGHDT and CDR2 YNNKEL come from the germline V gene (reference sequence). J lost 8 bases, V lost 3 bases, and 3 bases had no gene match. The CDR3 DNA reads as TGTGCCAGCAGCCAGATGGACAGGGAAGCTTTCTTT. Its protein product is CASSQMDREAFF.

This chain joins TRBV5-4 and TRBJ2-7; 7 positions match TRBD2. Germline values: CDR1 SGHNT, CDR2 YYREEE (reference sequence). CDR3 length equals 12 residues. Trimming at V came to 4 bases and at J to 5 bases, leaving 3 bases not matched to a gene. CDR3 region: CASSRAGDEQYF. The DNA of the CDR3 is TGTGCCAGCAGCCGCGCGGGGGACGAGCAGTACTTC.

The chain links TRBV7-9 to TRBJ2-7; 8 nucleotides match TRBD1. The length of the CDR3 is 16 residues. J lost 6 bases, V lost 4 bases, and 14 bases had no gene match. CDR1 is SEHNR and CDR2 is FQNEAQ in the germline V gene (reference sequence). The CDR3 region is CASSSASGQGASEQYF. The CDR3 region has the DNA TGTGCCAGCAGCTCCGCCAGCGGACAGGGAGCTAGCGAGCAGTACTTC. Together with reference TRBV7-9 and TRBJ2-7, the CDR3 gives the full variable domain: DTGVSQNPRHKITKRGQNVTFRCDPISEHNRLYWYRQTLGQGPEFLTYFQNEAQLEKSRLLSDRFSAERPKGSFSTLEIQRTEQGDSAMYLCASSSASGQGASEQYFGPGTRLTVT.

The J gene is TRBJ1-1, the V gene TRBV7-2; no clear D gene. The ends were cut back, 4 bases at V and 4 bases at J, with 16 bases in the middle. This CDR3 contains 15 residues. Germline V gene lookup returns CDR1 SGHTA and CDR2 FQGNSA. The DNA for the CDR3 is TGTGCCAGCAGCTCATGGACCGGGAGTATCACTGAAGCTTTCTTT. Its translation is CASSSWTGSITEAFF.

J is TRBJ2-2 and V is TRBV5-1; 8 bases agree with TRBD2. V lost 4 bases and J lost 4; bases outside the gene matches: 6. Germline V gene data show CDR1 as SGHRS and CDR2 as YFSETQ. The CDR3 spans 15 residues. The CDR3, as DNA: TGCGCCAGCAGCCCCGGGAGGGTGGGCACCGGGGAGCTGTTTTTT. This codes for CASSPGRVGTGELFF.

This chain joins TRBV7-9 and TRBJ2-1, with 15 bases aligning to TRBD2. In germline, CDR1 is SEHNR, CDR2 FQNEAQ (reference sequence). V lost 4 bases, J lost 9 bases, and 7 bases stayed unmatched. The CDR3 spans 16 residues. The CDR3 DNA reads TGTGCCAGCAGCTCAGGACTAGCGGGAGGGCCGGGTGAGCAGTTCTTC. It is translated as CASSSGLAGGPGEQFF. Using reference TRBV7-9 and TRBJ2-1 for the parts outside the CDR3, the full variable domain is DTGVSQNPRHKITKRGQNVTFRCDPISEHNRLYWYRQTLGQGPEFLTYFQNEAQLEKSRLLSDRFSAERPKGSFSTLEIQRTEQGDSAMYLCASSSGLAGGPGEQFFGPGTRLTVL.

The chain links TRBV28 to TRBJ2-7; the D gene is possibly TRBD1 (5 bases). Germline lookup yields CDR1 MDHEN and CDR2 SYDVKM. The CDR3 sequence is 13 residues long. Deletions cut 6 bases from V and 4 bases from J, with 13 bases between. CDR3 sequence: CASRHGAKYEQYF. The CDR3 DNA sequence: TGTGCCAGCAGACATGGGGCTAAATACGAGCAGTACTTC.

V gene TRBV2 combines with J gene TRBJ1-2, with 7 nucleotides matching TRBD1. CDR3 length: 14 amino acids. Germline V gene sequence: CDR1 SNHLY, CDR2 FYNNEI. V was pared by 1 base and J by 4 bases, with 3 bases of the junction left unmatched. CDR3 protein: CASSEGTGPYGYTF. The CDR3 DNA reads TGTGCCAGCAGTGAAGGGACAGGCCCCTATGGCTACACCTTC.

CDR3 bases: TGTGCCAGCAGTTCAAGGGCAGGCAGGGGGCCCCAGCATTTT. This encodes CASSSRAGRGPQHF. The genes are TRBV28 and TRBJ1-5, with D possibly matching TRBD1 (6 bases). The V and J ends lost 4 bases and 9 bases respectively, with 16 bases between them. The CDR3 sequence is 14 residues long. Germline V gene sequence: CDR1 MDHEN, CDR2 SYDVKM. The variable domain in full, with the rest retrieved from reference TRBV28 and TRBJ1-5, is DVKVTQSSRYLVKRTGEKVFLECVQDMDHENMFWYRQDPGLGLRLIYFSYDVKMKEKGDIPEGYSVSREKKERFSLILESASTNQTSMYLCASSSRAGRGPQHFGDGTRLSIL.

CDR3 amino acids: CASSSPDRGYNSPLHF. In DNA, the CDR3 is TGTGCCAGCAGTTCTCCGGACAGGGGTTATAATTCACCCCTCCACTTT. The genes are TRBV28 and TRBJ1-6, with 9 bases fitting TRBD1. J was trimmed by 4 bases and V by 4 bases; bases with no gene match: 5. This CDR3 is 16 amino acids long. Germline-derived CDR1 and CDR2 are MDHEN and SYDVKM.

V and J are TRBV12-3 or TRBV12-4 and TRBJ1-6; a weak D match, TRBD1 (5 bases). V dropped 6 bases and J dropped 7 bases, with 7 bases sitting between them. This CDR3 region has 12 residues. The CDR3 region has the DNA TGTGCCAGCAGGGCAGGGAATTCACCCCTCCACTTT. Translated, it gives CASRAGNSPLHF.

A single count supports this clone. The V gene is TRBV30, the J gene TRBJ1-6; no clear D gene. The CDR3 runs 14 residues. Germline CDR1 reads GTSNPN; CDR2 reads SVGIG (reference sequence). The germline V and J ends were trimmed by 0 bases and 10 bases, with 13 bases remaining between them. In nucleotides, the CDR3 is TGTGCCTGGAGTGTAGGAGGATTGGGCTCACCCCTCCACTTT. It codes for CAWSVGGLGSPLHF. Full variable domain (rest looked up from reference TRBV30 and TRBJ1-6): SQTIHQWPATLVQPVGSPLSLECTVEGTSNPNLYWYRQAAGRGLQLLFYSVGIGQISSEVPQNLSASRPQDRQFILSSKKLLLSDSGFYLCAWSVGGLGSPLHFGNGTRLTVT.

The chain links TRBV7-9 to TRBJ1-5, with TRBD1 matching over 7 bases. CDR3 size: 17 residues. Looked up from germline, CDR1 is SEHNR and CDR2 is FQNEAQ (reference sequence). V trimming: 2 bases; J trimming: 4 bases; junction bases outside the gene matches: 11. The CDR3 DNA reads as TGTGCCAGCAGCTTATCCTTCGGGACAGAATCAAATCAGCCCCAGCATTTT. This codes for CASSLSFGTESNQPQHF.

This chain joins TRBV5-1 and TRBJ2-7; TRBD2 matches at 10 bases. Germline CDR1 is SGHRS and CDR2 is YFSETQ. V dropped 0 bases and J dropped 0; count of bases not matched to a gene: 3. This CDR3 comprises 16 residues. In DNA form, the CDR3 reads TGCGCCAGCAGCTTGGGGACTAGCGGATCCTCCTACGAGCAGTACTTC. Translating it yields CASSLGTSGSSYEQYF.